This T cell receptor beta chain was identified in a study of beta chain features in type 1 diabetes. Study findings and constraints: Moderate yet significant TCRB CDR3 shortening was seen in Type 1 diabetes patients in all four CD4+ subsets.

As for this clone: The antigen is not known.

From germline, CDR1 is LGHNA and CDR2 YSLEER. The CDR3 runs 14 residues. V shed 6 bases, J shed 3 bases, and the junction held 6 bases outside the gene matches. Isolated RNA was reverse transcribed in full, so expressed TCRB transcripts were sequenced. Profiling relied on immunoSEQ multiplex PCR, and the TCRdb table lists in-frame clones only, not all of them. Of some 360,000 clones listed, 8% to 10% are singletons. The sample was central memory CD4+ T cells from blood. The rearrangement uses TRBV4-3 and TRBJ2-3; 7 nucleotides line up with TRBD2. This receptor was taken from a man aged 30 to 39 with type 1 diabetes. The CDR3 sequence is CASSSRTSTDTQYF. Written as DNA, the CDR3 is TGCGCCAGCAGTTCGAGGACTAGTACAGATACGCAGTATTTT.